The 6 T cell receptor beta chains below all came from one sample that was sequenced in a study of low-dose radiotherapy and immunotherapy resistance in tumors. Documented time point: before trial treatment. TRAV and TRBV primers primed cDNA for both TCRalpha and TCRbeta. Amplification of TCRs used a constant-region primer and V-primer adapter for roughly 21 PCR cycles. TCRdb itself ran the reads through MiXCR, one entry per CDR3 protein. Of about 82,000 distinct CDR3 sequences listed, approximately 17% were seen once; the top ten hold 5.5% to 6%. The source material was PBMCs, sampled before treatment. The receptors come from a male donor with prostate cancer.

This clonotype was seen ten or more times. The chain links TRBV12-3 or TRBV12-4 to TRBJ2-5; D is unresolved. The CDR3 has 14 amino acids. V was trimmed by 5 bases and J by 1 base, leaving 11 bases between them. CDR3 sequence: CASSLLMTQETQYF. CDR3 bases: TGTGCCAGCAGTCTTTTAATGACCCAAGAGACCCAGTACTTC.

The V call is TRBV5-5, the J call TRBJ2-1, with 11 bases fitting TRBD2. This CDR3 is 14 amino acids long. CDR1 is SGHKS, CDR2 YYEKEE, per germline (reference sequence). The V and J ends lost 0 bases and 12 bases, in that order; junction bases with no gene match: 5. The CDR3 DNA reads TGTGCCAGCAGCTTGGCGGGACTAGCGGAGCGGCAGTTCTTC. Translated: CASSLAGLAERQFF.

This clonotype was observed at least ten times. The rearrangement links TRBV29-1 to TRBJ1-2; 8 nucleotides line up with TRBD1. The CDR3 is 12 residues long. Trimming cost V 3 bases and J 8 bases; bases outside gene matches: 5. CDR1 is SQVTM, CDR2 ANQGSEA, per germline. CDR3 DNA: TGCAGCGTTGACAGGGGGCCCGGCGGCTACACCTTC. Protein: CSVDRGPGGYTF.

The chain couples TRBV9 to TRBJ1-4; weak D call: TRBD1 (5 bases). Germline CDR1 reads SGDLS; CDR2 reads YYNGEE. V was cut by 2 bases and J by 10 bases, with 12 bases left in between. The CDR3 has 13 amino acids. CDR3: CASSVQGGGKLFF. CDR3 coding DNA: TGTGCCAGCAGCGTTCAGGGCGGGGGAAAACTGTTTTTT.

For this clonotype: This probably arose from a read error, given a far larger clone one base away. The J gene is TRBJ2-1, the V gene TRBV4-2; D not resolved. Trimming took off 0 bases at V and 10 bases at J, with 7 bases between the two ends. CDR1 is LGHNA and CDR2 is YNFKEQ in the germline V gene. This CDR3 region has 12 residues. The CDR3 protein is CASSQDSYEQFF. DNA for the CDR3: TGTGCCAGCAGCCAAGACTCCTACGAGCAGTTCTTC.

This clonotype was detected ten times or more. The rearrangement uses TRBV29-1 and TRBJ1-1; the match to TRBD1 covers 7 bases. The CDR3 extends over 14 amino acids. The V segment lost 2 bases and the J segment 4 bases; nucleotides outside the gene matches: 7. From germline, CDR1 is SQVTM and CDR2 ANQGSEA. CDR3 residues: CSVEFGTVGTEAFF. DNA of the CDR3: TGCAGCGTTGAATTCGGGACAGTGGGCACTGAAGCTTTCTTT.